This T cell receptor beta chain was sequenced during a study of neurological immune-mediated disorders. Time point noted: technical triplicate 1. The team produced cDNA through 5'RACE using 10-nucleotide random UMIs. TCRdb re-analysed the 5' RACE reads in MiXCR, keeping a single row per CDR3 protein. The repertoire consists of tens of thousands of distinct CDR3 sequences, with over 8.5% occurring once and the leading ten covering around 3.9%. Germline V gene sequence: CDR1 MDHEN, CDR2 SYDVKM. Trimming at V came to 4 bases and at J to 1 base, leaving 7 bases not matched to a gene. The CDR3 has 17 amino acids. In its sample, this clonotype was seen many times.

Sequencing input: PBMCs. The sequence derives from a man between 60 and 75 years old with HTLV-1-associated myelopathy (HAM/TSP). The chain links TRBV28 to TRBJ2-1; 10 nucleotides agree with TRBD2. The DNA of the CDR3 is TGTGCCAGCAGTTCCCCGACTAGCGGGCGTTCCTACAATGAGCAGTTCTTC. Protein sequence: CASSSPTSGRSYNEQFF.